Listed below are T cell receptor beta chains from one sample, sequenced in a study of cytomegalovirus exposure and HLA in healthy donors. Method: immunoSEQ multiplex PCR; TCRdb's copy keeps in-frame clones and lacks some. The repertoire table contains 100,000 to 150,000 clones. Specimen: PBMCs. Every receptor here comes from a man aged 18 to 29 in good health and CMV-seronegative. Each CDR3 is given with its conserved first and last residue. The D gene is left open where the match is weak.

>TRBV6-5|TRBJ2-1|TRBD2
TGTGCCAGCAAGGTGGGACTAGCGGCTTACAATGAGCAGTTCTTC
CASKVGLAAYNEQFF
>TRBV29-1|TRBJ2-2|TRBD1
TGCAGCGCCGTGACAGGGTCGGCCGGGGAGCTGTTTTTT
CSAVTGSAGELFF
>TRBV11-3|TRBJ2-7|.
TGTGCCAGCAGCCATTACCCCGGGCAAGCGGGCGAGCAGTACTTC
CASSHYPGQAGEQYF
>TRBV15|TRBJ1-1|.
TGTGCCACCAGCAAAGATCGGGAGATGAACACTGAAGCTTTCTTT
CATSKDREMNTEAFF
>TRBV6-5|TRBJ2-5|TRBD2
TGTGCCAGCAGTTACAGCGGGAACCCAGAGACCCAGTACTTC
CASSYSGNPETQYF
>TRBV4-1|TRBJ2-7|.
TGCGCCAGCAGCCAACAGAGAGGGTACGAGCAGTACTTC
CASSQQRGYEQYF
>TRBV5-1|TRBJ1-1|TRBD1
TGCGCCAGCAGGTTGACAGGGGGCCTTAACACTGAAGCTTTCTTT
CASRLTGGLNTEAFF
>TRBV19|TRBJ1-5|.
TGTGCCAGTAGTACGGACGTAGCGAGGCCCCAGCATTTT
CASSTDVARPQHF
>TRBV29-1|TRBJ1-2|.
TGCAGCGTTGAAGATCTACAGTCTAACTATGGCTACACCTTC
CSVEDLQSNYGYTF
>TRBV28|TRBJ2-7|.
TGTGCCAGCGCGGGGCCCTACGAGCAGTACTTC
CASAGPYEQYF
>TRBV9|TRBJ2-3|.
TGTGCCAGCAGCGTAGCTAGCTATCGTTTAGATACGCAGTATTTT
CASSVASYRLDTQYF
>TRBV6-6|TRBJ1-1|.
TGTGCCAGCAGTTACGGCAGGCCCTCCATGAACACTGAAGCTTTCTTT
CASSYGRPSMNTEAFF
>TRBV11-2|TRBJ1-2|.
TGTGCCAGCAGGCTAGAATCACAGGGCTGGACCTATGGCTACACCTTC
CASRLESQGWTYGYTF
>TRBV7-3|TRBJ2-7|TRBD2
TGTGCCAGCAGCTTAAAGGCGGGGGGCTCCTACGAGCAGTACTTC
CASSLKAGGSYEQYF
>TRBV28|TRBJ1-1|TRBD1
TGTGCCAGCAGGGGACAGGGAATGAGCACTGAAGCTTTCTTT
CASRGQGMSTEAFF
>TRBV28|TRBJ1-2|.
TGTGCCAGCAGTTTGGATCCGGGAGGCTACACCTTC
CASSLDPGGYTF
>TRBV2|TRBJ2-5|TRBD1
TGTGCCAGCGCGATGCAACAGGGGGTCGTAATAGAGACCCAGTACTTC
CASAMQQGVVIETQYF
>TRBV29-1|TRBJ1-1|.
TGCAGCGTTTCTACGAGAGTCATACTTGAAGCTTTCTTT
CSVSTRVILEAFF
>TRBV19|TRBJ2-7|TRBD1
TGTGCCAGTAGTATGTTTAAGACAGGGGTCTCCTACGAGCAGTACTTC
CASSMFKTGVSYEQYF
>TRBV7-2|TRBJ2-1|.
TGTGCCAGCAGCTACCTGGGATCGGGGGAGCAGTTCTTC
CASSYLGSGEQFF
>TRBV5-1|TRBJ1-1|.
TGCGCCAGCAGCTTGTTTTCCGGGAACACTGAAGCTTTCTTT
CASSLFSGNTEAFF
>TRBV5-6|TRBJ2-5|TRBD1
TGTGCCAGCAGCTTGGAAGGACAGGGGGGGACCCAGTACTTC
CASSLEGQGGTQYF
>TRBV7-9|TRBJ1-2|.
TGTGCCAGCAGCTCGGAGGGTTATGGCTACACCTTC
CASSSEGYGYTF
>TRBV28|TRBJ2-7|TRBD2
TGTGCCAGCAGCCAGGGACTAGCGGTCTCCTACGAGCAGTACTTC
CASSQGLAVSYEQYF
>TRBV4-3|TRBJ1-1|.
TGCGCCAGCAGCCAAGTCCTGGCCAGGGGAAACACTGAAGCTTTCTTT
CASSQVLARGNTEAFF
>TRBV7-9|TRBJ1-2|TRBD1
TGTGCCAGCAGCTTAGGAGGGGGCACTAACTATGGCTACACCTTC
CASSLGGGTNYGYTF
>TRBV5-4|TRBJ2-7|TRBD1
TGTGCCAGCACCACAGGACAGGGTCCCCACGAGCAGTACTTC
CASTTGQGPHEQYF
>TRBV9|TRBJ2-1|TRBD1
TGTGCCAGCAGCATGCAGACAGGGGTTTCCTACAATGAGCAGTTCTTC
CASSMQTGVSYNEQFF
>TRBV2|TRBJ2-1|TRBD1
TGTGCCAGCAGTGAAGCGCTTCCTAGGGGGCTCTCCTACAATGAGCAGTTCTTC
CASSEALPRGLSYNEQFF
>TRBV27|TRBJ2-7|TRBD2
TGTGCCAGCAGTTGGGGACTAGCGGGAGTAAGAGAGCAGTACTTC
CASSWGLAGVREQYF
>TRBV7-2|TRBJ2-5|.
TGTGCCAGCAGCTCCCGGGTCCAAGAGACCCAGTACTTC
CASSSRVQETQYF
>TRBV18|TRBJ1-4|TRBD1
TGTGCCAGCTCCCCCGGGACAGACCATGAAAAACTGTTTTTT
CASSPGTDHEKLFF
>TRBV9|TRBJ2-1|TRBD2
TGTGCCAGCAGCTCACGGACTAGCGGGGAAGCCAATGAGCAGTTCTTC
CASSSRTSGEANEQFF
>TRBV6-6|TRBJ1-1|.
TGTGCCAGCAGTCTACAGGTACCGAACACTGAAGCTTTCTTT
CASSLQVPNTEAFF
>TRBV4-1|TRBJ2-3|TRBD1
TGCGCCAGCAGCCAAGACCGGGACAGGGTATCAGATACGCAGTATTTT
CASSQDRDRVSDTQYF
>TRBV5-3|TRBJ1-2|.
TGTGCCAGAAGTTTAGGGAGGCTGACAGCGAGAAACTATGGCTACACCTTC
CARSLGRLTARNYGYTF
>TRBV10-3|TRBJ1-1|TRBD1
TGTGCCGGAAGACAGGGCAAGAACACTGAAGCTTTCTTT
CAGRQGKNTEAFF
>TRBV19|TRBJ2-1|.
TGTGCCAGTACCCCGGTGACCGGGGGGCCCTCCTCCTTCAATGAGCAGTTCTTC
CASTPVTGGPSSFNEQFF
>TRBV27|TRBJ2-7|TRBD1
TGTGCCAGCAGTTACTCACACGGGACAGGGGGCTACTCCTACGAGCAGTACTTC
CASSYSHGTGGYSYEQYF
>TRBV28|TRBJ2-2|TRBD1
TGTGCCAGCAGTGGATCCGGGACAGGGGGCACCGGGGAGCTGTTTTTT
CASSGSGTGGTGELFF
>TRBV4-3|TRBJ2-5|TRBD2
TGCGCCAGCAGCCAGATTCCCACTAGCGGGATAGAGACCCAGTACTTC
CASSQIPTSGIETQYF
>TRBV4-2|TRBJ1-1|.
TGTGCCAGCAGCCAAGGGGGCATGGGGACTGAAGCTTTCTTT
CASSQGGMGTEAFF
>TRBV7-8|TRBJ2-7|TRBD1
TGTGCCAGCAGCGATAGACAGGGGTACGAGCAGTACTTC
CASSDRQGYEQYF
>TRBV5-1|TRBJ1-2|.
TGCGCCAGCAGTCAGGGGCAATATGGCTACACCTTC
CASSQGQYGYTF
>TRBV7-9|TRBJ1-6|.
TGTGCCAGCAGACCCAAGCAGGGGTATAATTCACCCCTCCACTTT
CASRPKQGYNSPLHF
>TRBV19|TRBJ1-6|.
TGTGCCAGTAGTACGACAGGAAATCATAATTCACCCCTCCACTTT
CASSTTGNHNSPLHF
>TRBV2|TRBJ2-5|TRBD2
TGTGCCAGCAGTGACCGGGGGGGCGCGGGTTCAAGAGAGACCCAGTACTTC
CASSDRGGAGSRETQYF
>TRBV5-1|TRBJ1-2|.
TGCGCCAGCAGCTTGGTGGCAGGGAACTATGGCTACACCTTC
CASSLVAGNYGYTF
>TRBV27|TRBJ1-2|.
TGTGCCAGCAGTCCCCTTCAGGGGAGCTATGGCTACACCTTC
CASSPLQGSYGYTF
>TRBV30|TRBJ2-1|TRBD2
TGTGCCTGGATGCAGCGGGGGTACACTGAGCAGTTCTTC
CAWMQRGYTEQFF
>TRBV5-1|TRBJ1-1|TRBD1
TGCGCCAGCAGCTTGGGCACTCCGGGACAGAAGAACACTGAAGCTTTCTTT
CASSLGTPGQKNTEAFF
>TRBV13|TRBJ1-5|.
TGTGCCAGCAGCTCGACCCCAGGGCGCAATCAGCCCCAGCATTTT
CASSSTPGRNQPQHF
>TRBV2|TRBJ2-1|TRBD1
TGTGCCAGCAGTACCGGGACAGGGGGTTACAATGAGCAGTTCTTC
CASSTGTGGYNEQFF
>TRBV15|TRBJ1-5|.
TGTGCCACCAGCAGAGTGGTCGGGACAAGTAGCAATCAGCCCCAGCATTTT
CATSRVVGTSSNQPQHF